The following is a TCR beta chain sequence with its context. No antigen is known for it. The time point is: cycle 4 day 1 (C4D1), after more than five weeks of nivolumab. Following autologous stem cell transplantation, relapse occurred in every patient, and exposure to brentuximab vedotin varied. Best responses fell into complete response, partial response or progressive disease. The table came from immunoSEQ multiplex PCR; TCRdb's copy has only in-frame clones and leaves some out. The profile covers tens of thousands of clones, with roughly 65% appearing a single time and approximately 2.8% taken by the ten largest. This entry comes from a study of PD-1 blockade in classical Hodgkin lymphoma. The study's findings and limits: Reports indicated that newly diagnosed patients had lower baseline TCR diversity than healthy donors did.

The source material was peripheral blood mononuclear cells (PBMCs), sampled before the fourth cycle of nivolumab. The sequence was obtained from a human donor with classical Hodgkin lymphoma.

The CDR3 here is CASKGIGYGYTF. In DNA, the CDR3 is TGTGCCAGTAAAGGGATCGGCTATGGCTACACCTTC. V is TRBV19 and J is TRBJ1-2; no reliable D call. Germline lookup yields CDR1 LNHDA and CDR2 SQIVND (reference sequence). The CDR3 consists of 12 residues. Between the trimmed V and J ends, which lost 7 bases and 4 bases, there was a span of 10 bases. Variable domain in full (rest from reference TRBV19 and TRBJ1-2): DGGITQSPKYLFRKEGQNVTLSCEQNLNHDAMYWYRQDPGQGLRLIYYSQIVNDFQKGDIAEGYSVSREKKESFPLTVTSAQKNPTAFYLCASKGIGYGYTFGSGTRLTVV.